The next 3 T cell receptor beta chains were all read from a single sample in a study of cytomegalovirus exposure and HLA in healthy donors. It was with 60 Vbeta and 13 Jbeta primers that the PCR ran. Produced via immunoSEQ multiplex PCR; TCRdb's table is partial and in-frame only. In the table there are approximately 110,000 clones, 69% of which are singletons. Input material: PBMCs. The receptors derive from a woman aged 70 to 79 in good health and CMV-seropositive.

This clone turned up a few times. The V gene is TRBV10-3, the J gene TRBJ2-3, with 9 bases lining up with TRBD2. This CDR3 spans 14 amino acids. J lost 6 bases, V lost 1 base, and 2 bases had no gene match. In germline, CDR1 is ENHRY, CDR2 SYGVKD. CDR3 bases: TGTGCCATCAGTGAGTTGGCGGGGGGGGATACGCAGTATTTT. Translation: CAISELAGGDTQYF.

The CDR3 DNA is TGCGCCAGCAGCTCACTGACAGGGTCCAAAAACATTCAGTACTTC. Amino acids: CASSSLTGSKNIQYF. The rearrangement joins TRBV5-1 to TRBJ2-4; 7 nucleotides line up with TRBD1. CDR1 and CDR2 (germline): SGHRS, YFSETQ. After removal of 3 bases from V and 2 bases from J, the junction contained 5 bases not matched to a gene. The length of the CDR3 is 15 residues. Supplemented by reference TRBV5-1 and TRBJ2-4, the full variable domain reads KAGVTQTPRYLIKTRGQQVTLSCSPISGHRSVSWYQQTPGQGLQFLFEYFSETQRNKGNFPGRFSGRQFSNSRSEMNVSTLELGDSALYLCASSSLTGSKNIQYFGAGTRLSVL.

This sequence joins TRBV7-2 and TRBJ2-7; D gene unclear. This CDR3 is 11 amino acids long. Trimming removed 3 bases at V and 3 bases at J, with 3 bases between. Germline CDR1 reads SGHTA; CDR2 reads FQGNSA. Written as DNA, the CDR3 is TGTGCCAGCAGCTTCAGCTACGAGCAGTACTTC. Residues: CASSFSYEQYF. Full variable domain (remainder filled in from reference TRBV7-2 and TRBJ2-7): GAGVSQSPSNKVTEKGKDVELRCDPISGHTALYWYRQSLGQGLEFLIYFQGNSAPDKSGLPSDRFSAERTGGSVSTLTIQRTQQEDSAVYLCASSFSYEQYFGPGTRLTVT.